The entry below gives a single TCR beta chain sequence along with its context. This entry comes from a study of blood T cell repertoires in COVID-19. Background on the study: Spain, Italy and the United States supplied samples that represented acute and convalescent COVID-19.

Methods used by the authors: Amplification of reference gene primers provided the estimated nucleated cell counts. Generated by immunoSEQ multiplex PCR, the TCRdb table keeps only in-frame clones and is missing some. The V and J calls and clone size come from that table; D and trimming were worked out from the DNA. The repertoire consists of about 180,000 clones, with approximately 89% occurring once and the leading ten covering roughly 4%. The TCR was taken from a woman aged 25 to 39 with acute or convalescent COVID-19. The material sequenced was peripheral blood.

The CDR3 reads CAWSRGLGNNEQFF. The CDR3 DNA follows: TGTGCCTGGAGTAGAGGACTAGGCAACAATGAGCAGTTCTTC. The V gene is TRBV30, the J gene TRBJ2-1, with 7 bases that match TRBD2. The V gene's germline CDR1 is GTSNPN and CDR2 SVGIG (reference sequence). The CDR3 contains 14 residues. V lost 2 bases, J lost 5 bases, and 6 bases stayed unmatched.